Below, 19 T cell receptor beta chains from the same sample are listed, as sequenced in a study of cytomegalovirus exposure and HLA in healthy donors. Amplification used 60 Vbeta primers and 13 Jbeta primers. Sequenced by immunoSEQ multiplex PCR; TCRdb stores in-frame clones only, minus some. The sample holds 150,000 or so clones, 70% to 80% seen once. Input material: PBMCs. These receptor sequences come from a woman aged 40-49 years in good health and CMV-seronegative.

The genes are TRBV5-6 and TRBJ2-5; 8 nucleotides line up with TRBD2. This CDR3 has 16 amino acids. J was trimmed by 5 bases and V by 4 bases; bases with no gene match: 13. The germline CDR1 and CDR2 sequences are SGHDT and YYEEEE. The CDR3 coding sequence is TGTGCCAGCAGCGGGTCTCAGCGGGAGTGGGGTGAGACCCAGTACTTC. It is translated as CASSGSQREWGETQYF.

The CDR3 loop is CASGLVVATLGELFF. CDR3 DNA sequence: TGTGCTAGTGGTTTGGTGGTAGCGACACTCGGGGAGCTGTTTTTT. This sequence joins TRBV12-5 and TRBJ2-2, with D perhaps TRBD2 (5 bases). This CDR3 has 15 amino acids. V was shortened by 0 bases and J by 7 bases, with 12 bases between the two germline ends. Germline V gene sequence: CDR1 LGHNT, CDR2 FRNRAP.

The chain couples TRBV30 to TRBJ2-3; 12 bases are a match to TRBD1. The CDR3 has 15 amino acids. The trim removed 3 bases at V and 4 bases at J, leaving 5 bases unmatched. Germline CDR1 is GTSNPN and CDR2 is SVGIG (reference sequence). CDR3 DNA sequence: TGTGCCTGGAGAGTCGGGACAGGGGGCGCAGATACGCAGTATTTT. This translates into CAWRVGTGGADTQYF.

On this clone: Within the sample, other DNA sequences also encode this same CDR3. V gene TRBV5-1 combines with J gene TRBJ1-2, with 7 bases that match TRBD1. Unmatched junction bases numbered 4, after V lost 0 bases and J lost 8 bases. The CDR3 covers 13 residues. Germline CDR1 is SGHRS and CDR2 is YFSETQ. CDR3 in DNA: TGCGCCAGCAGCTTGGGCCAGGGGGGAGGCTACACCTTC. The encoded protein is CASSLGQGGGYTF.

The V gene is TRBV5-4, the J gene TRBJ2-7; 7 nucleotides line up with TRBD2. In germline, CDR1 is SGHNT, CDR2 YYREEE (reference sequence). The V gene end was trimmed by 2 bases and the J gene end by 2 bases; junction bases not matched to a gene: 4. CDR3 length: 14 residues. The CDR3 DNA is TGTGCCAGCAGCTTCCCCGGGAGGCCCTACGAGCAGTACTTC. Amino acids: CASSFPGRPYEQYF. The full variable domain, its missing parts supplied by reference TRBV5-4 and TRBJ2-7, is ETGVTQSPTHLIKTRGQQVTLRCSSQSGHNTVSWYQQALGQGPQFIFQYYREEENGRGNFPPRFSGLQFPNYSSELNVNALELDDSALYLCASSFPGRPYEQYFGPGTRLTVT.

The chain links TRBV2 to TRBJ2-3; D is unclear. With 1 base removed from V and 7 bases from J, the gap between germline ends came to 12 bases. CDR3 size: 14 residues. Per the germline V gene, CDR1 is SNHLY and CDR2 is FYNNEI. In DNA form, the CDR3 reads TGTGCCAGCAGTGAAGACAGTAATGCGAATACGCAGTATTTT. It yields the protein CASSEDSNANTQYF.

J is TRBJ2-3 and V is TRBV30, with TRBD2 matching 7 bases. The CDR3 extends over 15 amino acids. V gave up 3 bases and J gave up 2 bases; unmatched junction bases: 8. CDR1 is GTSNPN, CDR2 SVGIG, per germline (reference sequence). The CDR3 loop reads CAWSKGAGDTDTQYF. CDR3 in DNA: TGTGCCTGGAGCAAAGGTGCGGGAGACACAGATACGCAGTATTTT.

The chain joins TRBV11-3 to TRBJ2-1; 9 bases are shared with TRBD1. Germline loops: CDR1 SGHNT, CDR2 YENEEA. The CDR3 spans 15 residues. The ends lost 1 base at V and 6 bases at J; junction bases unmatched: 4. The CDR3 here is CASSLVQTGGNEQFF. CDR3 DNA sequence: TGTGCCAGCAGCTTAGTGCAGACAGGGGGCAATGAGCAGTTCTTC.

The CDR3 protein is CASNIGTGSETQYF. CDR3 nucleotides: TGTGCCAGTAACATCGGGACAGGGTCAGAGACCCAGTACTTC. This chain uses TRBV19 with TRBJ2-5; 9 bases match TRBD1. The ends lost 7 bases at V and 4 bases at J; junction bases unmatched: 7. From germline, CDR1 is LNHDA and CDR2 SQIVND (reference sequence). The CDR3 has 14 residues.

This sequence joins TRBV30 and TRBJ2-5; D may be TRBD1 (6 bases). The germline V gene encodes CDR1 GTSNPN and CDR2 SVGIG (reference sequence). Trimming removed 1 base from V and 2 bases from J, with 14 bases in between. The CDR3 extends over 15 amino acids. This CDR3 reads CAWSGGQGSQETQYF. In DNA, the CDR3 is TGTGCCTGGAGTGGGGGCCAGGGGTCTCAAGAGACCCAGTACTTC.

This chain links TRBV7-2 with TRBJ1-2; maybe TRBD1 (6 bases). The CDR3 is made up of 14 amino acids. Germline V lookup: CDR1 SGHTA, CDR2 FQGNSA. V was clipped by 5 bases and J by 6 bases, with 16 bases between them. This chain's CDR3 is CASSTQTGPHGYTF. The CDR3 DNA reads as TGTGCCAGCAGCACCCAAACAGGGCCCCATGGCTACACCTTC.

Only a few counts were recorded for this clone. The J gene is TRBJ2-3, the V gene TRBV5-1; 9 bases map to TRBD2. CDR3 size: 17 residues. CDR1 is SGHRS and CDR2 is YFSETQ in the germline V gene. J gave up 0 bases and V 0 bases, and 5 bases lay outside the gene matches. DNA of the CDR3: TGCGCCAGCAGCTTGGAGTCTAGCGGGACTAGCACAGATACGCAGTATTTT. Residues: CASSLESSGTSTDTQYF.

V gene TRBV19 combines with J gene TRBJ2-1; 8 nucleotides line up with TRBD2. The CDR3 is 13 amino acids. Losses at the gene ends were 5 bases for V and 8 bases for J; bases not matched to a gene: 5. Germline V gene lookup returns CDR1 LNHDA and CDR2 SQIVND (reference sequence). The CDR3 loop reads CASSLSGKDEQFF. CDR3 sequence (DNA): TGTGCCAGTAGTCTTAGCGGGAAGGATGAGCAGTTCTTC.

On this clone: One end of the junction varies from germline; a read error may be responsible. J is TRBJ1-2 and V is TRBV27; 10 bases are a match to TRBD1. The CDR3 contains 14 residues. The germline V gene has CDR1 MNHEY and CDR2 SMNVEV (reference sequence). The CDR3 DNA sequence: TGCGCCAGCAGTTTGGGGGGACAGGGGCGAGGCTACACCTTC. Protein: CASSLGGQGRGYTF.

The V and J genes are TRBV19 and TRBJ2-1; TRBD2 aligns across 7 bases. The germline V gene has CDR1 LNHDA and CDR2 SQIVND (reference sequence). Unmatched junction bases numbered 10, after V lost 6 bases and J lost 5 bases. The CDR3 consists of 15 residues. The CDR3 spells CASSTGTTLNNEQFF. For the CDR3, the DNA is TGTGCCAGTAGCACCGGGACTACCCTCAACAATGAGCAGTTCTTC.

The V gene is TRBV30, the J gene TRBJ1-2; 7 bases match TRBD1. Unmatched junction bases numbered 9, after V lost 4 bases and J lost 4 bases. Germline assignment: CDR1 GTSNPN and CDR2 SVGIG (reference sequence). The CDR3 spans 14 residues. The CDR3 DNA reads TGTGCCTGGAACCGGGACAGCCACCTCTATGGCTACACCTTC. Translation gives CAWNRDSHLYGYTF.

The chain combines TRBV6-1 with TRBJ1-2, with 7 bases aligning to TRBD1. CDR1 and CDR2 (germline): MNHNS, SASEGT. The CDR3 totals 14 residues. V dropped 5 bases and J dropped 4; count of bases not matched to a gene: 7. The CDR3 DNA sequence: TGTGCCAGCAGTCTAACAGGACAGGTCTATGGCTACACCTTC. Translating gives CASSLTGQVYGYTF.

The gene calls are TRBV18 and TRBJ2-3, with a possible D match to TRBD2 (6 bases). Trimming left V 5 bases short and J 5 bases short, with 11 bases between. The CDR3 runs 13 residues. The germline gives CDR1 KGHSH, CDR2 LQKENI. This chain's CDR3 is CASSSDYQDTQYF. The CDR3 DNA sequence: TGTGCCAGCTCATCGGACTATCAAGATACGCAGTATTTT.

V and J are TRBV19 and TRBJ1-2, with D perhaps TRBD1 (5 bases). V gave up 3 bases and J gave up 5 bases, with 22 bases separating them. CDR1 and CDR2 from the germline V gene are LNHDA and SQIVND (reference sequence). CDR3 length: 17 residues. DNA of the CDR3: TGTGCCAGTAGTATTAGGGGAACAGGCCTTCCGCCATATGGCTACACCTTC. This codes for CASSIRGTGLPPYGYTF. The whole variable domain, filled in from reference TRBV19 and TRBJ1-2, reads DGGITQSPKYLFRKEGQNVTLSCEQNLNHDAMYWYRQDPGQGLRLIYYSQIVNDFQKGDIAEGYSVSREKKESFPLTVTSAQKNPTAFYLCASSIRGTGLPPYGYTFGSGTRLTVV.